This TCR beta chain is drawn from a study of T cell repertoires in cytomegalovirus infection. General study results and limits: CMV-specific TCR beta clonotypes restricted by HLA-C dominated the ex vivo response.

TCRdb re-called the reads with MiXCR, one entry per CDR3 protein. The table has approximately 730,000 distinct CDR3 sequences, just under 30% seen once. A few counts support this clonotype. Antigen unknown. The CDR3 totals 12 residues. The germline CDR1 and CDR2 sequences are SQVTM and ANQGSEA. The germline V and J ends were trimmed by 5 bases and 0 bases, with 7 bases remaining between them. V usage is TRBV29-1 and J usage is TRBJ1-1; TRBD1 is a possible D gene (5 bases). The sample here was cultured CD8+ T cells from PBMCs, taken from culture after CMV antigen stimulation. This clonotype was sampled from a human donor in good health (CMV status not recorded). Some clones in this sample may be carry-over from other donors' samples. The CDR3 DNA is TGCAGCGTTACAGGAATGAACACTGAAGCTTTCTTT. It specifies CSVTGMNTEAFF.